Listed below are T cell receptor beta chains from one sample, sequenced in a study of T-cell reconstitution after alpha-beta-depleted transplantation in children. TCRdb reanalysed the PCR reads using MiXCR and keeps one entry per CDR3 protein. The table lists some 840,000 distinct CDR3 sequences, roughly 16% of them singletons, with approximately 5% in the top ten. The input for sequencing was PBMCs, mostly from graft donor cells, taken 360 days after TCRalphabeta/CD19-depleted stem cell transplant. The receptors were sampled from a male patient younger than 18 who had a stem cell transplant for acute lymphoblastic leukemia, so the T cells may come from the graft donor. CDR3s include the opening cysteine and the closing phenylalanine or tryptophan. D genes are given only for firm matches. Clone size is not always given. Where it is, it says once, few, many or a class for expanded clones.

V | D | size | CDR3
TRBV20-1 | . | . | CSAPSSYSYEQYF
TRBV11-2 | TRBD2 | . | CASSKGLAGVREYF
TRBV3-1 | TRBD2 | . | CASSQLADEQFF
TRBV7-9 | TRBD2 | few | CASSSPSGRRAYEQYF
TRBV2 | . | . | CASSAVGVGETQYF
TRBV3-1 | TRBD1 | . | CASSLDREPPNEQFF
TRBV20-1 | TRBD1 | . | CSATDRGAQGAFF
TRBV6-2/TRBV6-3 | TRBD2 | few | CASSYSEREGRPETQYF
TRBV20-1 | TRBD1 | . | CSATGGTGFTGELFF
TRBV5-6 | . | . | CASSLDEELTEAFF
TRBV7-3 | TRBD2 | . | CASSGTSASHEQFF
TRBV10-3 | . | . | CAISESKGAGGETQYF
TRBV11-1 | . | . | CASSLFHIRTSQETQYF
TRBV18 | . | . | CASSPSGTSISYNEQFF
TRBV5-1 | . | . | CASSWGKGMNTEAFF
TRBV24-1 | . | . | CATSEPGAYEQYF
TRBV7-9 | . | . | CASTSFGANTEAFF
TRBV7-9 | TRBD1 | . | CASSPPTDRGAQTQYF
TRBV6-1 | . | few | CASSGSRAPNQPQHF
TRBV6-1 | TRBD2 | few | CASSPRLADLSYEQYF
TRBV3-1 | . | . | CASSHPGLFTEAFF
TRBV12-3/TRBV12-4 | TRBD2 | many | CASREREVSYEQYF
TRBV5-1 | TRBD2 | few | CASSLWGLAASYEQYF
TRBV20-1 | TRBD2 | once | CSARDAALAGPSGYEQYF